The next 18 T cell receptor beta chains were all read from a single sample in a study of human T cells and chemical hapten exposure. TCRdb analysed the RACE reads with MiXCR anew, one entry per CDR3 protein. The data hold tens of thousands of distinct CDR3 sequences, with approximately 9% observed a single time. Time point described: patch test 2, 6 weeks after DPC sensitization. Sample treatment: therapeutic diphenylcyclopropenone sensitization with weekly scalp DPC. The sequencing used whole blood, collected in connection with sensitization to the hapten diphenylcyclopropenone (DPC). The receptors here all came from a woman aged 45 to 65 with alopecia areata. Some clones in this sample may be carry-over from other donors' samples.

This clonotype was picked up a small number of times. The chain combines TRBV19 with TRBJ2-1, with a tentative D call TRBD2 (7 bases). The V gene's germline CDR1 is LNHDA and CDR2 SQIVND (reference sequence). This CDR3 contains 10 residues. Deletions cut 6 bases from V and 11 bases from J, with 8 bases between. The CDR3 loop reads CASRGGQQFF. CDR3 in DNA: TGTGCCAGTAGGGGGGGGCAGCAGTTCTTC. Filled out from reference TRBV19 and TRBJ2-1, the complete variable domain reads DGGITQSPKYLFRKEGQNVTLSCEQNLNHDAMYWYRQDPGQGLRLIYYSQIVNDFQKGDIAEGYSVSREKKESFPLTVTSAQKNPTAFYLCASRGGQQFFGPGTRLTVL.

The chain links TRBV3-1 to TRBJ1-5; TRBD1 matches at 8 bases. Germline CDR1 LGHDT, CDR2 YNNKEL (reference sequence). V dropped 5 bases and J dropped 4; count of bases not matched to a gene: 4. The length of the CDR3 is 14 residues. CDR3 sequence reads: CASSERQGNQPQHF. The CDR3 DNA follows: TGTGCCAGCAGCGAACGACAGGGGAATCAGCCCCAGCATTTT.

The chain has TRBV4-1 and TRBJ2-3; 8 nucleotides agree with TRBD2. The CDR3 runs 14 residues. In germline, CDR1 is MGHRA, CDR2 YSYEKL. V trimming: 6 bases; J trimming: 0 bases; junction bases outside the gene matches: 2. CDR3 amino acids: CASSRLASTDTQYF. CDR3 bases: TGCGCCAGCAGTCGACTAGCGAGCACAGATACGCAGTATTTT.

This clonotype was picked up many times. The genes are TRBV6-5 and TRBJ1-1, with 10 bases identical to TRBD1. This CDR3 has 14 residues. Losses at the gene ends were 6 bases for V and 1 base for J; bases not matched to a gene: 2. Germline loops: CDR1 MNHEY, CDR2 SVGAGI. CDR3 protein: CASRGTGANTEAFF. The CDR3 DNA sequence: TGTGCCAGCAGGGGGACAGGGGCGAACACTGAAGCTTTCTTT.

The rearrangement uses TRBV29-1 and TRBJ2-7; D possibly corresponds to TRBD1 (5 bases). The germline V and J ends were trimmed by 4 bases and 7 bases, with 11 bases remaining between them. The CDR3 is 11 amino acids. Germline assignment: CDR1 SQVTM and CDR2 ANQGSEA. CDR3 sequence: CSVGQGGEQYF. CDR3 nucleotide sequence: TGCAGCGTTGGGCAGGGCGGAGAGCAGTACTTC.

Details on this clonotype: A much larger clone lies one base from this, so it may be a read error. V is TRBV12-3 or TRBV12-4 and J is TRBJ2-7; TRBD2 is a possible D gene (5 bases). This CDR3 contains 12 residues. DNA for the CDR3: TGTGCCAGCAGTTTAGCGCCCGGGGAGCAGAACTTC. Its protein product is CASSLAPGEQNF.

The table lists this clonotype with a few counts. CDR3 loop: CASIPARAFNQPQHF. In DNA form, the CDR3 reads TGTGCCAGCATCCCGGCTCGCGCTTTCAATCAGCCCCAGCATTTT. The chain recombines TRBV7-8 with TRBJ1-5; D is unclear. The germline V and J ends were trimmed by 7 bases and 3 bases, with 16 bases remaining between them. The CDR3 has 15 amino acids. The germline gives CDR1 SGHVS, CDR2 FQNEAQ. The full variable domain, its missing parts supplied by reference TRBV7-8 and TRBJ1-5, is GAGVSQSPRYKVAKRGQDVALRCDPISGHVSLFWYQQALGQGPEFLTYFQNEAQLDKSGLPSDRFFAERPEGSVSTLKIQRTQQEDSAVYLCASIPARAFNQPQHFGDGTRLSIL.

The chain is built from TRBV7-2 and TRBJ1-1; 10 bases line up with TRBD1. CDR3 length equals 15 residues. V trimming: 2 bases; J trimming: 4 bases; junction bases outside the gene matches: 4. CDR1 is SGHTA and CDR2 is FQGNSA in the germline V gene. The CDR3 protein is CASSLRRTGGTEAFF. The CDR3 region has the DNA TGTGCCAGCAGCTTACGCCGGACAGGGGGCACTGAAGCTTTCTTT.

This clonotype was counted only a few times. The chain employs TRBV4-3 and TRBJ2-5, with 7 bases aligning to TRBD1. Unmatched junction bases numbered 2, after V lost 3 bases and J lost 4 bases. The CDR3 covers 13 residues. Germline V CDR1 and CDR2: LGHNA, YSLEER. CDR3 protein: CASSQNRGETQYF. The CDR3 coding sequence is TGCGCCAGCAGCCAGAACAGGGGAGAGACCCAGTACTTC.

J is TRBJ1-6 and V is TRBV2; weak D call: TRBD1 (5 bases). CDR1 is SNHLY and CDR2 is FYNNEI in the germline V gene. The CDR3 is made up of 15 amino acids. V dropped 2 bases and J dropped 9 bases, with 14 bases sitting between them. CDR3 bases: TGTGCCAGCAGTGAAAGTGGGGCATACAGTTCACCCCTCCACTTT. It encodes CASSESGAYSSPLHF. The full variable domain, with the rest looked up from reference TRBV2 and TRBJ1-6, is EPEVTQTPSHQVTQMGQEVILRCVPISNHLYFYWYRQILGQKVEFLVSFYNNEISEKSEIFDDQFSVERPDGSNFTLKIRSTKLEDSAMYFCASSESGAYSSPLHFGNGTRLTVT.

The chain couples TRBV29-1 to TRBJ2-5; TRBD2 matches at 9 bases. Germline lookup yields CDR1 SQVTM and CDR2 ANQGSEA. The V gene end was trimmed by 1 base and the J gene end by 4 bases; junction bases not matched to a gene: 7. CDR3 size: 15 residues. The CDR3 region is CSVEGVASGTETQYF. In nucleotides, the CDR3 is TGCAGCGTTGAAGGAGTGGCTAGCGGGACAGAGACCCAGTACTTC. Based on the CDR3 plus reference TRBV29-1 and TRBJ2-5, the full variable domain is SAVISQKPSRDICQRGTSLTIQCQVDSQVTMMFWYRQQPGQSLTLIATANQGSEATYESGFVIDKFPISRPNLTFSTLTVSNMSPEDSSIYLCSVEGVASGTETQYFGPGTRLLVL.

This clonotype was recorded many times. The chain is built from TRBV6-4 and TRBJ2-3; TRBD2 matches 12 bases. Germline V gene sequence: CDR1 MRHNA, CDR2 SNTAGT. The CDR3 is made up of 15 amino acids. V trimming: 6 bases; J trimming: 3 bases; junction bases outside the gene matches: 4. The CDR3 bases are TGTGCCAGCAGCGCTAGCGGGGGGGGGACAGATACGCAGTATTTT. Protein product: CASSASGGGTDTQYF.

V is TRBV2 and J is TRBJ2-4, with 7 positions matching TRBD1. After removal of 4 bases from V and 2 bases from J, the junction contained 8 bases not matched to a gene. The CDR3 loop spans 16 amino acids. The germline V gene has CDR1 SNHLY and CDR2 FYNNEI. CDR3 DNA: TGTGCCAGCAGTGTAACAGGGGCCTTGCCCAAAAACATTCAGTACTTC. The encoded protein is CASSVTGALPKNIQYF.

This clonotype was recorded a few times. The rearrangement uses TRBV11-2 and TRBJ1-4; 10 bases are a match to TRBD1. Germline V gene data show CDR1 as SGHAT and CDR2 as FQNNGV. Trimming at V came to 4 bases and at J to 4 bases, leaving 3 bases not matched to a gene. This CDR3 region has 15 residues. The CDR3 sequence: CASSSRTGGNEKLFF. CDR3 in DNA: TGTGCCAGCAGCTCTCGGACAGGGGGTAATGAAAAACTGTTTTTT. Filled out from reference TRBV11-2 and TRBJ1-4, the complete variable domain reads EAGVAQSPRYKIIEKRQSVAFWCNPISGHATLYWYQQILGQGPKLLIQFQNNGVVDDSQLPKDRFSAERLKGVDSTLKIQPAKLEDSAVYLCASSSRTGGNEKLFFGSGTQLSVL.

J is TRBJ1-2 and V is TRBV9; 7 bases map to TRBD1. Germline CDR1 is SGDLS and CDR2 is YYNGEE. The CDR3 consists of 15 residues. With V trimmed by 0 bases and J by 2 bases, 4 bases remained unmatched. For the CDR3, the DNA is TGTGCCAGCAGCGTAGGGGAGGGGGCAAACTATGGCTACACCTTC. Residues: CASSVGEGANYGYTF.

This clonotype came up a few times. The chain uses TRBV29-1 and TRBJ2-3, with D tentatively TRBD2 (5 bases). The CDR3 loop spans 12 amino acids. Deletions cut 5 bases from V and 4 bases from J, with 10 bases between. Looked up from germline, CDR1 is SQVTM and CDR2 is ANQGSEA. This chain's CDR3 is CSVKLAADTQYF. In DNA, the CDR3 is TGCAGCGTTAAGCTAGCAGCAGATACGCAGTATTTT.

This clonotype was observed a handful of times. The rearrangement uses TRBV4-1 and TRBJ2-7; 8 positions agree with TRBD2. Germline CDR1 reads MGHRA; CDR2 reads YSYEKL. The V gene end was trimmed by 0 bases and the J gene end by 0 bases; junction bases not matched to a gene: 4. The CDR3 contains 16 residues. This chain's CDR3 is CASSQEKRGYSYEQYF. In nucleotides, the CDR3 is TGCGCCAGCAGCCAAGAAAAGCGGGGGTACTCCTACGAGCAGTACTTC.

This clonotype was seen many times. The rearrangement uses TRBV20-1 and TRBJ2-1; 9 bases are shared with TRBD2. Germline V gives CDR1 DFQATT, CDR2 SNEGSKA (reference sequence). The CDR3 consists of 14 residues. V lost 0 bases and J lost 7; bases outside the gene matches: 4. The CDR3 region has the DNA TGCAGTGCTAGAGATCGGGCGGGGGGGAATGAGCAGTTCTTC. As protein: CSARDRAGGNEQFF.